The T cell receptor (beta chain) under discussion was sequenced for a study of shared clonotypes between healthy human individuals. Points from the study as a whole: Rarefaction exposed incomplete sorted-subset sequencing despite large depth.

Using immunoSEQ multiplex PCR, the repertoire was profiled, and TCRdb retains in-frame clones only, with some absent. The sample shows approximately 240,000 clones, 50% to 80% of them seen only once. V was clipped by 0 bases and J by 0 bases, with 24 bases between them. This CDR3 region has 21 residues. The germline V gene encodes CDR1 LNHDA and CDR2 SQIVND (reference sequence). This clone has just one count. The antigen is not known. This sequence was found in a man aged 30-40 years in good health. The sequenced material came from memory CD4+ T cells sorted from blood. The subset denotes: CD45RA-negative fraction. The chain has TRBV19 and TRBJ1-5; D possibly corresponds to TRBD1 (6 bases). The CDR3 region has the DNA TGTGCCAGTAGTATAGATCCCGTGGACAGTATCGACGGTTATAGCAATCAGCCCCAGCATTTT. Amino acid sequence: CASSIDPVDSIDGYSNQPQHF.